These 13 T cell receptor beta chains were sequenced from one sample in a study of blood T cells in healthy people across ages. Through a sample-barcoded 5' primer and a J-beta primer mix, a second PCR was run for 7 to 11 cycles. TCRdb re-derived calls from the 5' RACE reads in MiXCR, one entry per CDR3 protein. The sample lists about 760,000 distinct CDR3 sequences, about 25% occurring once. These data also formed part of another study, on T cells of mothers and their children.

Sample: blood. These receptors originate from a boy aged 5 to 17 in good health.

V usage is TRBV20-1 and J usage is TRBJ2-5, with 9 bases aligning to TRBD2. CDR3 length: 17 amino acids. Germline V lookup: CDR1 DFQATT, CDR2 SNEGSKA (reference sequence). V shed 2 bases and J 2 bases; nucleotides not matched to a gene: 12. CDR3 sequence reads: CSARRDGSGGGQETQYF. DNA for the CDR3: TGCAGTGCTAGAAGAGATGGTAGCGGGGGAGGACAAGAGACCCAGTACTTC.

DNA for the CDR3: TGTGCCAGCACAGTCCTTGGAGAGACCCAGTACTTC. This codes for CASTVLGETQYF. The chain employs TRBV12-3 or TRBV12-4 and TRBJ2-5, with unresolved D. The CDR3 length is 12 residues. V was pared by 7 bases and J by 4 bases, with 10 bases between.

The chain has TRBV28 and TRBJ1-2; tentative D call: TRBD1 (6 bases). The V end was cut by 5 bases, the J end by 2 bases, with 18 bases between. The CDR3 loop spans 16 amino acids. CDR1 and CDR2 (germline): MDHEN, SYDVKM. CDR3 DNA: TGTGCCAGCAGTATCCGAGGGGGTCGGAGCAACTATGGCTACACCTTC. Its protein is CASSIRGGRSNYGYTF.

This rearrangement joins TRBV27 to TRBJ2-3; the match to TRBD2 covers 9 bases. The CDR3 consists of 17 residues. V was pared by 2 bases and J by 2 bases, with 8 bases of the junction left unmatched. The V gene's germline CDR1 is MNHEY and CDR2 SMNVEV (reference sequence). CDR3 in amino acids: CASSLRSASGVTDTQYF. CDR3 nucleotide sequence: TGTGCCAGCAGTTTACGATCCGCTAGCGGGGTCACAGATACGCAGTATTTT.

Only a few counts were recorded for this clonotype. The chain has TRBV7-2 and TRBJ2-1, with 10 bases fitting TRBD2. The germline CDR1 and CDR2 sequences are SGHTA and FQGNSA. This CDR3 comprises 15 residues. Trimming took 6 bases from V and 3 from J; bases not matched to a gene: 5. Written as DNA, the CDR3 is TGTGCCAGCAGGGCTAGCGGGGGTCACTACAATGAGCAGTTCTTC. This translates into CASRASGGHYNEQFF.

A few counts support this clonotype. The chain combines TRBV4-1 with TRBJ2-5, with D tentatively TRBD1 or TRBD2 (5 bases each). The J call could be wrong; TRBJ2-7 is a better fit for the DNA end. CDR3 length: 16 residues. The germline CDR1 and CDR2 sequences are MGHRA and YSYEKL. Here the CDR3 reads CASSPTPRDASYEQYF. For the CDR3, the DNA is TGCGCCAGCAGCCCGACCCCTCGGGACGCGTCCTACGAGCAGTACTTC.

This chain uses TRBV5-1 with TRBJ2-7; TRBD2 agrees at 10 bases. The CDR3 extends over 15 amino acids. The germline V gene encodes CDR1 SGHRS and CDR2 YFSETQ. V shed 2 bases, J shed 2 bases, and the junction held 4 bases outside the gene matches. CDR3 nucleotides: TGCGCCAGCAGCTTTGCTAGCGGGGGACCCTACGAGCAGTACTTC. This codes for CASSFASGGPYEQYF.

The CDR3 spells CASSPLVLAGDGSYNEQFF. The CDR3, as DNA: TGTGCCAGCAGCCCGCTTGTTCTAGCGGGAGATGGGTCCTACAATGAGCAGTTCTTC. V usage is TRBV7-9 and J usage is TRBJ2-1, with TRBD2 identical over 10 bases. This CDR3 spans 19 amino acids. The junction had 14 bases not matched to a gene; V was cut back by 5 bases and J by 1 base. The germline gives CDR1 SEHNR, CDR2 FQNEAQ (reference sequence).

The chain employs TRBV7-2 and TRBJ2-7; no reliable D call. This CDR3 has 12 amino acids. V dropped 6 bases and J dropped 6 bases, with 12 bases sitting between them. Germline lookup yields CDR1 SGHTA and CDR2 FQGNSA. As DNA, the CDR3 is TGTGCCAGCAGTCAATCCCAGAGCGAGCAGTACTTC. It yields the protein CASSQSQSEQYF.

This clonotype has more than one count but fewer than ten. The chain joins TRBV4-2 to TRBJ2-5; 9 nucleotides align to TRBD1. The CDR3 loop spans 16 amino acids. V dropped 4 bases and J dropped 2; count of bases not matched to a gene: 8. CDR1 and CDR2 from the germline V gene are LGHNA and YNFKEQ. Written as DNA, the CDR3 is TGTGCCAGCAGCCGATCACAGGGGGCGGGGCAAGAGACCCAGTACTTC. This gives the protein CASSRSQGAGQETQYF.

This clonotype has more than one count but fewer than ten. The chain recombines TRBV6-1 with TRBJ1-5, with 8 bases lining up with TRBD1. V gave up 3 bases and J gave up 0 bases; unmatched junction bases: 1. CDR1 is MNHNS and CDR2 is SASEGT in the germline V gene. The CDR3 is 15 residues long. Here the CDR3 DNA reads TGTGCCAGCAGTGATACAGGGGGTAGCAATCAGCCCCAGCATTTT. This translates into CASSDTGGSNQPQHF.

This clonotype was recorded at least ten times. The chain is built from TRBV21-1 and TRBJ2-5; the table's D call of TRBD1 was not tested on the DNA. TRBV21-1 is a pseudogene. The CDR3 extends over 17 amino acids. The CDR3 spells CASSPRRRDRGQETQYF. The CDR3 nucleotides are TGTGCCAGCAGCCCCCGACGCCGGGACAGGGGGCAAGAGACCCAGTACTTC.

The gene calls are TRBV24-1 and TRBJ2-7; no definite D call. Trimming took 3 bases from V and 4 from J, leaving 9 bases between them. There are 13 residues in the CDR3. Per germline, CDR1 KGHDR and CDR2 SFDVKD. The CDR3 loop is CATSDAGRYEQYF. In DNA form, the CDR3 reads TGTGCCACCAGTGATGCCGGACGGTACGAGCAGTACTTC.